Included here is one TCR beta chain sequence, with context. Its specificity is not known. The entry originates in a study of CD8+CD57+ T cells in acquired aplastic anemia. Germline lookup yields CDR1 MRHNA and CDR2 SNTAGT. The CDR3 runs 13 residues. V was trimmed by 0 bases and J by 7 bases, leaving 10 bases between them. Regarding the study as a whole: There were twenty-nine CD8+ CDR3 sequences that occurred in both patients and controls.

The template for TCR beta VDJ and CDR3 sequence profiling was genomic DNA. Each CDR3 protein is one row after TCRdb ran MiXCR on the reads. The table has about 98,000 distinct CDR3 sequences, around 62% seen once; the top ten hold roughly two thirds. Patients picked for sequencing had shown CD8+CD57+ cell expansion detected by flow cytometry. At the time of blood sampling, patients had not yet received any therapy. The receptor was derived from a human donor with aplastic anemia. Source material: sorted CD4+, CD8+, or CD8+CD57+ T cells (not recorded which) from PBMCs. The genes are TRBV6-4 and TRBJ2-7; D gene ambiguous. CDR3 sequence reads: CASSDSILGEQYF. The CDR3 nucleotides are TGTGCCAGCAGTGACTCGATTCTGGGAGAGCAGTACTTC.